The clone carrying this T cell receptor (beta chain) was seen just once. Antigen: not known. The PCR had 60 Vbeta and 13 Jbeta primers. Assay: immunoSEQ multiplex PCR; the TCRdb copy retains only in-frame clones and omits some. The table lists 140,000 or so clones, about three fifths of them singletons. V was cut by 3 bases and J by 7 bases, with 12 bases left in between. Germline V CDR1 and CDR2: SNHLY, FYNNEI. CDR3 length: 14 amino acids. The data derive from a study of cytomegalovirus exposure and HLA in healthy donors. On the study more broadly: Sequencing of roughly 180 million T cells in an earlier analysis found 100 million or so unique TCR beta sequences. Whole-study findings and limits: Excluded were some V segments that proved indistinguishable, including TRBV6-2 and TRBV6-3.

The sample taken for sequencing was PBMCs. The chain carries TRBV2 and TRBJ1-4, with unresolved D. The TCR comes from a male donor in good health and CMV-seronegative. This CDR3 reads CASSDVGEFEKLFF. The DNA of the CDR3 is TGTGCCAGCAGTGATGTGGGCGAATTTGAAAAACTGTTTTTT.